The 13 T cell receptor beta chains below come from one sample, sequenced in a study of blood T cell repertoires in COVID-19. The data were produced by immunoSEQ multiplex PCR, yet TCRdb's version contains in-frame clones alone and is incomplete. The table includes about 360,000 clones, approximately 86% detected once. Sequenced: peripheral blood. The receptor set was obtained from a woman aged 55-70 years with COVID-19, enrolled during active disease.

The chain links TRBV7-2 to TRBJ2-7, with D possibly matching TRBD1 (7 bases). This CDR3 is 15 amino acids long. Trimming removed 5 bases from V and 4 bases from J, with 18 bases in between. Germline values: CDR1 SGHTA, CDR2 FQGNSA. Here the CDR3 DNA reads TGTGCCAGCAGCCCTATCCAGGGGGGATCTTACGAGCAGTACTTC. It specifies CASSPIQGGSYEQYF.

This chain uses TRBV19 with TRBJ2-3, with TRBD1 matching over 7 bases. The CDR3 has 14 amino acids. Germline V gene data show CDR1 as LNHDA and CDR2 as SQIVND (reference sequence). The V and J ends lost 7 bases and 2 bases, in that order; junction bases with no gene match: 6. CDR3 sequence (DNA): TGTGCCAGTACTCCACAGGGGTACACAGATACGCAGTATTTT. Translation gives CASTPQGYTDTQYF.

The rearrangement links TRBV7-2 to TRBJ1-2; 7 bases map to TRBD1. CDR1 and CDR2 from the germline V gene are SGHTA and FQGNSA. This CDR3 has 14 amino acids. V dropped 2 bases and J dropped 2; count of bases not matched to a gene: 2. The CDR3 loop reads CASSLNRGNYGYTF. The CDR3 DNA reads TGTGCCAGCAGCTTAAACAGGGGCAACTATGGCTACACCTTC. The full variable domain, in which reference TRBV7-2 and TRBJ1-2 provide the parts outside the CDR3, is GAGVSQSPSNKVTEKGKDVELRCDPISGHTALYWYRQSLGQGLEFLIYFQGNSAPDKSGLPSDRFSAERTGGSVSTLTIQRTQQEDSAVYLCASSLNRGNYGYTFGSGTRLTVV.

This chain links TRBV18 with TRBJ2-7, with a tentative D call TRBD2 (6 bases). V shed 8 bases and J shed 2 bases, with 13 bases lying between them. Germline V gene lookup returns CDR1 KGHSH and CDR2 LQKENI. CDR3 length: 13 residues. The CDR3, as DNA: TGTGCCAGCCGGGGACTCCAAACCTACGAGCAGTACTTC. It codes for CASRGLQTYEQYF.

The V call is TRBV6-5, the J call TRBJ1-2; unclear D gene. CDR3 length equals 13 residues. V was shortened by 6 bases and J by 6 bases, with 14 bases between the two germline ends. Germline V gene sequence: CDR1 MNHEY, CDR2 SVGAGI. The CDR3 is CASRIEGGHGYTF. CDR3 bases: TGTGCCAGCAGGATCGAGGGAGGGCATGGCTACACCTTC.

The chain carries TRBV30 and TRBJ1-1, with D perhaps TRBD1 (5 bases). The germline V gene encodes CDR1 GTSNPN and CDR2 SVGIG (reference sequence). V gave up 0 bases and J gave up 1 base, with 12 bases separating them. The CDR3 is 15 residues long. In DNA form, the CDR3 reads TGTGCCTGGAGTGTACGGGGGGGGAAGAACACTGAAGCTTTCTTT. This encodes CAWSVRGGKNTEAFF.

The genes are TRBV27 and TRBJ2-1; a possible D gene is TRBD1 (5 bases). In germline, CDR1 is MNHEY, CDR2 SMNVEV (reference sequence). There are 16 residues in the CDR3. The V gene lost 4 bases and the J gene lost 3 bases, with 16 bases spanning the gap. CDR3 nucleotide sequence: TGTGCCAGCAGTTCGATGACAGTAAAAGACTACAATGAGCAGTTCTTC. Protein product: CASSSMTVKDYNEQFF.

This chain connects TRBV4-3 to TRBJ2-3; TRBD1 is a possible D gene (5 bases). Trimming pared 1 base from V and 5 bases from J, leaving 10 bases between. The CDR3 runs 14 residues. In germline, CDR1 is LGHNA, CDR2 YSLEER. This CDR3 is CASSQGGIEDTQYF. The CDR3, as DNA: TGCGCCAGCAGCCAAGGGGGCATTGAAGATACGCAGTATTTT.

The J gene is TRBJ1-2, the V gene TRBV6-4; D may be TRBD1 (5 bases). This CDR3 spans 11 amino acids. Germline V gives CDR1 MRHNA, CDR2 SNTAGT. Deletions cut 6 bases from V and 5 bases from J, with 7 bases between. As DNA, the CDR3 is TGTGCCAGCAGGGGACTATATGGCTACACCTTC. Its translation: CASRGLYGYTF.

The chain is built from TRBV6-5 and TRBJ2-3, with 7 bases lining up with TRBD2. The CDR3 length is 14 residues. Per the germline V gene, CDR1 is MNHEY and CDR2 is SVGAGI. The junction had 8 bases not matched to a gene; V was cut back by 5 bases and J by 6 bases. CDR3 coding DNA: TGTGCCAGCAGTCCCCGCGCCGGGGGGGATACGCAGTATTTT. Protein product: CASSPRAGGDTQYF.

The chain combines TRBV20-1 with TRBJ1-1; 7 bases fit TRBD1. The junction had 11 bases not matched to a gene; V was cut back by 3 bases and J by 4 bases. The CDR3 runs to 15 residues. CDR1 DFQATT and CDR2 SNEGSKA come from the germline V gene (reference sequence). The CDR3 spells CSASGAGGWGTEAFF. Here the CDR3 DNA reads TGCAGTGCTAGTGGGGCAGGGGGTTGGGGCACTGAAGCTTTCTTT.

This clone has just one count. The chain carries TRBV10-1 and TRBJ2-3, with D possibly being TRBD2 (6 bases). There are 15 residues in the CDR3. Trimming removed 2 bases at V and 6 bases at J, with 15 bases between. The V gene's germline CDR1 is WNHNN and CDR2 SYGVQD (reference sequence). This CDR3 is CASSEQRGGVDTQYF. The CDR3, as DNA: TGCGCCAGCAGTGAGCAGAGGGGAGGCGTGGATACGCAGTATTTT.

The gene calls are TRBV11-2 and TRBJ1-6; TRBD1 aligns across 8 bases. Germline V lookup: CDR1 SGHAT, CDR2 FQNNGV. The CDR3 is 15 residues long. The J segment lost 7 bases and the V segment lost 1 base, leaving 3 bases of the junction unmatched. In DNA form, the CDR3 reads TGTGCCAGCAGCTTAGTGGACAGGGAGAATTCACCCCTCCACTTT. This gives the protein CASSLVDRENSPLHF. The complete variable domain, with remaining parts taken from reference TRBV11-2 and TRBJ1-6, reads EAGVAQSPRYKIIEKRQSVAFWCNPISGHATLYWYQQILGQGPKLLIQFQNNGVVDDSQLPKDRFSAERLKGVDSTLKIQPAKLEDSAVYLCASSLVDRENSPLHFGNGTRLTVT.